These 13 T cell receptor beta chains were sequenced from one sample in a study of beta chain features in type 1 diabetes. The authors reverse transcribed all of the isolated RNA, so sequencing captured expressed TCRB transcripts. Produced via immunoSEQ multiplex PCR; TCRdb's table is partial and in-frame only. The top ten clones hold about 0.086% of a sample with 600,000 to 650,000 clones, 15% to 18% of them seen once. Sequencing was carried out using naive CD4+ T cells from blood. These receptors came from a man younger than 35 in good health.

V gene TRBV7-3 combines with J gene TRBJ1-1, with 9 bases lining up with TRBD1. V lost 2 bases, J lost 3 bases, and 10 bases stayed unmatched. The CDR3 sequence is 17 residues long. Per germline, CDR1 SGHTA and CDR2 FQGTGA. CDR3 coding DNA: TGTGCCAGCAGCTTAGGCCCGGACAGGGGATTCGACACTGAAGCTTTCTTT. Its translation is CASSLGPDRGFDTEAFF.

This clone was observed a few times. In DNA form, the CDR3 reads TGTGCCAGCAGTCCTGTTCGGGACAGGGGCGCTGAAGCTTTCTTT. Protein: CASSPVRDRGAEAFF. The chain carries TRBV27 and TRBJ1-1, with TRBD1 matching over 10 bases. CDR3 length: 15 amino acids. Germline lookup yields CDR1 MNHEY and CDR2 SMNVEV (reference sequence). J gave up 6 bases and V 5 bases, and 9 bases lay outside the gene matches.

As to this clone: This specimen includes other DNA sequences encoding the same CDR3. The chain recombines TRBV6-5 with TRBJ2-5; D is unresolved. Trimming shortened V by 2 bases and J by 5 bases, and 3 bases separated the two germline ends. The CDR3 runs to 11 residues. Germline V lookup: CDR1 MNHEY, CDR2 SVGAGI. The CDR3 here is CASSYGETQYF. The CDR3 DNA follows: TGTGCCAGCAGTTACGGCGAGACCCAGTACTTC.

V is TRBV7-2 and J is TRBJ1-2; D gene uncertain. This CDR3 is built from 13 residues. Trimming shortened V by 5 bases and J by 8 bases, and 15 bases separated the two germline ends. The germline V gene encodes CDR1 SGHTA and CDR2 FQGNSA. CDR3 sequence reads: CASSPTGITGYTF. DNA of the CDR3: TGTGCCAGCAGCCCAACGGGGATAACCGGCTACACCTTC.

The chain carries TRBV7-9 and TRBJ2-4; perhaps D is TRBD1 or TRBD2 (7 bases each). Germline-derived CDR1 and CDR2 are SEHNR and FQNEAQ (reference sequence). The V gene lost 11 bases and the J gene lost 9 bases, with 20 bases spanning the gap. The CDR3 has 13 residues. This CDR3 is CAGATGEGGIQYF. The CDR3 DNA sequence: TGTGCCGGAGCCACAGGGGAGGGTGGCATTCAGTACTTC. Drawing the rest from reference TRBV7-9 and TRBJ2-4, the complete variable domain is DTGVSQNPRHKITKRGQNVTFRCDPISEHNRLYWYRQTLGQGPEFLTYFQNEAQLEKSRLLSDRFSAERPKGSFSTLEIQRTEQGDSAMYLCAGATGEGGIQYFGAGTRLSVL.

This clone was picked up a small number of times. The J gene is TRBJ2-1, the V gene TRBV28; 8 bases align to TRBD1. After removal of 4 bases from V and 9 bases from J, the junction contained 11 bases not matched to a gene. This CDR3 spans 15 amino acids. Germline V gene data show CDR1 as MDHEN and CDR2 as SYDVKM. CDR3 bases: TGTGCCAGCAGTTCCGCCCTCAGGGGGCTTAGTGAGCAGTTCTTC. Translating it yields CASSSALRGLSEQFF.

This clone occurred a few times. Different DNA sequences within this sample yield the same CDR3. This chain connects TRBV15 to TRBJ2-5; D is unclear. The CDR3 totals 16 residues. V was clipped by 6 bases and J by 4 bases, with 21 bases between them. From germline, CDR1 is LNHNV and CDR2 YYDKDF (reference sequence). CDR3 nucleotide sequence: TGTGCCACCAGACCTACCCCGGGTCTGGGTACAGAGACCCAGTACTTC. It codes for CATRPTPGLGTETQYF.

The chain is built from TRBV13 and TRBJ1-3, with D uncertain. V gave up 5 bases and J gave up 1 base, with 3 bases separating them. Germline V gene lookup returns CDR1 PRHDT and CDR2 FYEKMQ (reference sequence). This CDR3 has 12 amino acids. The CDR3 loop reads CASSHSGNTIYF. As DNA, the CDR3 is TGTGCCAGCAGCCATTCTGGAAACACCATATATTTT.

This clone was detected a few times. The chain links TRBV15 to TRBJ2-5; 8 bases align to TRBD1. The DNA matches TRBJ2-7 better at its end, which makes the J call doubtful. This CDR3 comprises 13 residues. Germline CDR1 LNHNV, CDR2 YYDKDF (reference sequence). Here the CDR3 reads CATSRGTGNEQYF. The CDR3 DNA reads TGTGCCACCAGCAGAGGGACAGGGAACGAGCAGTACTTC.

This sequence joins TRBV4-3 and TRBJ2-1; TRBD2 might be the D (6 bases). V was trimmed by 5 bases and J by 5 bases, leaving 22 bases between them. The CDR3 totals 17 residues. CDR1 and CDR2 from the germline V gene are LGHNA and YSLEER. The CDR3 protein is CASSSRGQLAMNNEQFF. The CDR3 nucleotides are TGCGCCAGCAGCTCCCGAGGGCAACTAGCAATGAACAATGAGCAGTTCTTC.

The CDR3 loop reads CASSQVHGEKLFF. The CDR3 bases are TGCGCCAGCAGCCAAGTACATGGCGAAAAACTGTTTTTT. The chain couples TRBV4-3 to TRBJ1-4; D remains ambiguous. CDR1 is LGHNA, CDR2 YSLEER, per germline. Deletions cut 1 base from V and 8 bases from J, with 8 bases between. This CDR3 has 13 amino acids.

On this clone: At the DNA level, this CDR3 is encoded by other sequences in the same sample as well. The V and J genes are TRBV18 and TRBJ2-5, with no clear D. The V and J ends lost 3 bases and 3 bases respectively, with 8 bases between them. Germline values: CDR1 KGHSH, CDR2 LQKENI. This CDR3 contains 13 residues. Here the CDR3 DNA reads TGTGCCAGCTCACCCATGGCGGAAGAGACCCAGTACTTC. Protein: CASSPMAEETQYF.

This clone was found a few times. The rearrangement uses TRBV5-4 and TRBJ2-1, with TRBD1 matching 9 bases. CDR1 SGHNT and CDR2 YYREEE come from the germline V gene (reference sequence). This CDR3 is 15 amino acids long. Trimming removed 6 bases from V and 9 bases from J; junction bases left unmatched: 13. DNA for the CDR3: TGTGCCAGCACCCTCGGGACAGGGAAAGGGGGTGAGCAGTTCTTC. This translates into CASTLGTGKGGEQFF.